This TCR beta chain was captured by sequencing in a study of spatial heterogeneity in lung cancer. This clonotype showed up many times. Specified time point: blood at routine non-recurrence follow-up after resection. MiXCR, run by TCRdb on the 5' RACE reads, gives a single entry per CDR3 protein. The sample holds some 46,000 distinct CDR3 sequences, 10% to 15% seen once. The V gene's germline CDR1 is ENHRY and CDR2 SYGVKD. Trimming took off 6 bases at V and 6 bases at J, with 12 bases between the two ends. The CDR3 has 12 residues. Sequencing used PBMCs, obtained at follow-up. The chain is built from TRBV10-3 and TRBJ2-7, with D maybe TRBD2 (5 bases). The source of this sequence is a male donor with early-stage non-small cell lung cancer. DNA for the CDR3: TGTGCCATCAGCGGACTCTCCCTCGAGCAGTACTTC. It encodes CAISGLSLEQYF.